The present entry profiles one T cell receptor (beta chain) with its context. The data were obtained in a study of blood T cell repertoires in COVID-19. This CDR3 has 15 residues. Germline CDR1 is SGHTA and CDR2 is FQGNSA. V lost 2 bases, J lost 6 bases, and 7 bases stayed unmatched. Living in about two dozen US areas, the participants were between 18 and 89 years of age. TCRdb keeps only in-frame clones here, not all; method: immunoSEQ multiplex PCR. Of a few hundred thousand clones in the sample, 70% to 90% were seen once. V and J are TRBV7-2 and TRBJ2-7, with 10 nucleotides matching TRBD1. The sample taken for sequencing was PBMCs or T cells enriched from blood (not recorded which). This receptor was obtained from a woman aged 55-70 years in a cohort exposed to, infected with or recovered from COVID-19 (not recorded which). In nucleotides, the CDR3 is TGTGCCAGCAGCTTAAGCTCGCGGACAGGGGGCGAGCAGTACTTC. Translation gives CASSLSSRTGGEQYF. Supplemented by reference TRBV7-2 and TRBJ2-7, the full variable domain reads GAGVSQSPSNKVTEKGKDVELRCDPISGHTALYWYRQSLGQGLEFLIYFQGNSAPDKSGLPSDRFSAERTGGSVSTLTIQRTQQEDSAVYLCASSLSSRTGGEQYFGPGTRLTVT.